This T cell receptor beta chain was documented in a study of blood T cell repertoires in COVID-19. The wider study: The analysed material was cDNA or gDNA that came from T cells, B-cell-depleted T cells, or PBMCs.

In the authors' workflow: Cell counts per sample came from amplifying reference gene primers. Data came from immunoSEQ multiplex PCR; TCRdb stores just in-frame clones and leaves some out. V and J calls plus clone size are reproduced from that table; the DNA served to infer D and trimming. The data contain approximately 190,000 clones, over 70% of them singletons. The V end lost 1 base, the J end lost 7 bases, and 11 bases lay between the germline ends. The germline gives CDR1 LNHDA, CDR2 SQIVND (reference sequence). CDR3 length: 15 amino acids. This clone occurred a few times. Sequencing was done on a sample of peripheral blood. The rearrangement uses TRBV19 and TRBJ1-6, with a possible D match to TRBD1 (6 bases). The source is a man between 60 and 75 years old with active or convalescent COVID-19. CDR3 nucleotide sequence: TGTGCCAGTAGTATAGGAACAGGGCTGAATTCACCCCTCCACTTT. Its protein is CASSIGTGLNSPLHF.